The sequence of this T cell receptor beta chain was determined in a study of blood T cell repertoires in COVID-19 (dated by TCRdb to about 2020). Study-level background: Samples covering the acute and convalescent phases of COVID-19 were provided by collaborators in the United States, Italy and Spain. The prospective study material was composed of cDNA or gDNA derived from T cells, B-cell-depleted T cells, or PBMCs. Nearly every sample came with metadata listing a de-identified subject ID, COVID-19 status, age in years and sex. The samples were drawn from two sources: the first 160 participants of the ongoing ImmuneRACE study, and about 1,300 subjects contributed by 6 global collaborators. The repertoires were released in a freely available public database intended as a resource for research on the immune response to SARS-CoV-2. Deeply sampled blood TCRbeta repertoires from subjects exposed to, actively infected with, or recovered from COVID-19 were included in the dataset. Where HLA class I and class II types were available, the types were taken from metadata supplied by the sample provider, not from assay-based typing. Study-level results and caveats: Clinical and demographic metadata were provided uncurated, with the amount varying by source and participant.

Enrolling through a virtual design, the prospective study's participants ranged in age from roughly 18 to 95 years and lived across some 23 United States geographic areas. In the prospective study, cohorts were assigned on the basis of participant-reported clinical history obtained from a screening survey and a study questionnaire. In the prospective study, mobile phlebotomists collected whole blood, serum and a nasopharyngeal or oropharyngeal swab from each participant. Additional blood draws and questionnaires over an approximately two-month period could optionally be provided by prospective study participants. Prospective study blood samples were shipped either frozen or at room temperature before DNA extraction. From V the trimming removes 4 bases and from J it removes 5 bases, while the gene matches leave 4 bases of the junction unaccounted for. The germline V gene gives CDR1 as SGHTA and CDR2 as FQGNSA. CDR3 length: 15 amino acids, cysteine to phenylalanine. Only CDR3 DNA is held: 45 bases, read in frame from base 1.

To note about this clone: Its antigen is still unknown. Base qualities are not recorded, but no much larger clone differs from it by a single base.

The immunoSEQ Assay, a bias-controlled multiplex PCR, was used to amplify TCRbeta CDR3 regions from genomic DNA. The original methods were these. The number of nucleated cells in each sample was estimated from the amplification of reference gene primers within the assay. Sequence reads were collapsed and filtered to measure the absolute abundance of every unique TCRbeta CDR3 rearrangement. For each sample, productive Simpson clonality was calculated as the square root of Simpson's diversity index over productive rearrangements. The table comes from immuneACCESS by way of TCRdb, which keeps in-frame sequences with V and J called. Part of the clones is missing from these tables; in studies checked, under half for an unresolved V gene and the rest for unknown reasons. V and J calls and clone size are as listed in that table; D and trimming were resolved from the DNA. This sample lists about 200,000 clones; just over 85% were detected once. Of the sample, roughly 3.8% falls within the top ten clones.

The V and J segments used are TRBV7-2 and TRBJ2-5; the junction holds 13 bases that match TRBD2. The sample comprised PBMCs or T cells enriched from blood (not recorded which). This sequence originates from a woman in her thirties or forties with acute COVID-19. At the DNA level, the sequence is TGTGCCAGCAGCTCGACTAGCGGGAGGCGGGAGACCCAGTACTTC. This yields the protein CASSSTSGRRETQYF.